This T cell receptor (beta chain) stems from a study of blood T cells in healthy people across ages. This CDR3 region has 17 residues. J was trimmed by 0 bases and V by 5 bases; bases with no gene match: 9. A second PCR of 7 to 11 cycles used a sample-barcoded 5' primer and a J-beta primer mix. All samples yielded 3 million or more CDR3-containing paired-end reads. TCRdb re-analysed the 5' RACE reads in MiXCR, keeping a single row per CDR3 protein. Of 720,000 or so distinct CDR3 sequences listed, roughly 43% are singletons. Specimen: blood. The chain recombines TRBV12-3 or TRBV12-4 with TRBJ2-3; 9 bases map to TRBD2. The TCR originated in a man aged 80 or over in good health. The CDR3 here is CASSTTSGGLSTDTQYF. The DNA for the CDR3 is TGTGCCAGCAGTACTACGAGCGGGGGGCTTAGCACAGATACGCAGTATTTT.